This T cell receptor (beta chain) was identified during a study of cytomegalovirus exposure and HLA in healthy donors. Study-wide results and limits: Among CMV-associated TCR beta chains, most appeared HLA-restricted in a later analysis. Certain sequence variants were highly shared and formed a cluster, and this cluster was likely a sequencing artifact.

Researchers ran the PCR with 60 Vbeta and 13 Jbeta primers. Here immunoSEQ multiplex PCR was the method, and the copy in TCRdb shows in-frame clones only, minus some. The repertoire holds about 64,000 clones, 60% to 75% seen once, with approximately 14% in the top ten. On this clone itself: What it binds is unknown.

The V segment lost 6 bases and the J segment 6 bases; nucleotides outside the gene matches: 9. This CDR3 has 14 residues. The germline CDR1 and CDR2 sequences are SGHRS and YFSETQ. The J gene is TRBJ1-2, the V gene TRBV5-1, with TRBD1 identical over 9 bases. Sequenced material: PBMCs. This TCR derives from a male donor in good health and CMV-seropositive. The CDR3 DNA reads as TGCGCCAGCAAAGAGTTACAGGGGGCGGATGGCTACACCTTC. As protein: CASKELQGADGYTF.